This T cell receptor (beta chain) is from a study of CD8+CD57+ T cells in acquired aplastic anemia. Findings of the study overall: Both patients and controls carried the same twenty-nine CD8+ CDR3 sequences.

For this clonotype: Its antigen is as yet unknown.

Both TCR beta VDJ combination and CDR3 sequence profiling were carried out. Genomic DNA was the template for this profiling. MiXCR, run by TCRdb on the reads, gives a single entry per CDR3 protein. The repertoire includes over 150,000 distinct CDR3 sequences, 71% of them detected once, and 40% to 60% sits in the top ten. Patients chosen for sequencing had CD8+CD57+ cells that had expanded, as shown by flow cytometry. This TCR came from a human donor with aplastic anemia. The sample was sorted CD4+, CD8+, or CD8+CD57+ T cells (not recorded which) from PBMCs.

CDR3 nucleotide sequence: TGTGCCAGCAGCCCGAACAGGAATGAAAAACTGTTTTTT. Protein: CASSPNRNEKLFF. This chain joins TRBV13 and TRBJ1-4; a weak D match, TRBD1 (5 bases). The V end lost 5 bases, the J end lost 5 bases, and 9 bases lay between the germline ends. In germline, CDR1 is PRHDT, CDR2 FYEKMQ (reference sequence). The CDR3 loop spans 13 amino acids.